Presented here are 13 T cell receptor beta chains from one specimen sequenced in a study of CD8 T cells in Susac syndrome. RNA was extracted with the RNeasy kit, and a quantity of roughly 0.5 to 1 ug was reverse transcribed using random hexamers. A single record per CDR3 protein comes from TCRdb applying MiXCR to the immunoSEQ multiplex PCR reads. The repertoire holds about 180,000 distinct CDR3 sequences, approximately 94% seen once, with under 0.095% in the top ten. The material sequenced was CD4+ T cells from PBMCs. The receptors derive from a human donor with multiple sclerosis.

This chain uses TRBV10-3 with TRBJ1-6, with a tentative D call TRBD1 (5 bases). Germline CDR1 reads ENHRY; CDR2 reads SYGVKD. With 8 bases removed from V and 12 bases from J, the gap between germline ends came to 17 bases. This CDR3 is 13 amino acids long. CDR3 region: CAIGDLEGRPLHF. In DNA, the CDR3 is TGTGCCATCGGGGATCTGGAGGGGCGACCCCTCCACTTT.

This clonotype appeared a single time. The CDR3 reads CASSLGLARQETQYF. The CDR3 nucleotides read TGTGCCAGCAGCCTAGGACTAGCGCGGCAAGAGACCCAGTACTTC. This chain links TRBV5-6 with TRBJ2-5, with 9 bases matching TRBD2. This CDR3 spans 15 amino acids. Trimming took 4 bases from V and 2 from J; bases not matched to a gene: 6. Per germline, CDR1 SGHDT and CDR2 YYEEEE.

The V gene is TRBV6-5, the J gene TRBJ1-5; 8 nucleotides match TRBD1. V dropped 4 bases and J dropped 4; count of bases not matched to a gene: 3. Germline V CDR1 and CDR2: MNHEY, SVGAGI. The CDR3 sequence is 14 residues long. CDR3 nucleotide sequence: TGTGCCAGCAGTTCCCGGACAGGGAATCAGCCCCAGCATTTT. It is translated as CASSSRTGNQPQHF.

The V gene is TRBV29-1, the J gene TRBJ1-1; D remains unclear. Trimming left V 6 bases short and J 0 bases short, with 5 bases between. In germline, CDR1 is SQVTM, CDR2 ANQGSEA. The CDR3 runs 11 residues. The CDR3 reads CSVGMNTEAFF. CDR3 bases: TGCAGCGTAGGGATGAACACTGAAGCTTTCTTT.

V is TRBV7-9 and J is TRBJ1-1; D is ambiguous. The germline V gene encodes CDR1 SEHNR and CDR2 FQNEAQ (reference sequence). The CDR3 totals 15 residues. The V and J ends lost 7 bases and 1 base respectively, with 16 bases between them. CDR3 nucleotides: TGTGCCAGCATCATTTCCTATAGGTCGAACACTGAAGCTTTCTTT. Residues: CASIISYRSNTEAFF.

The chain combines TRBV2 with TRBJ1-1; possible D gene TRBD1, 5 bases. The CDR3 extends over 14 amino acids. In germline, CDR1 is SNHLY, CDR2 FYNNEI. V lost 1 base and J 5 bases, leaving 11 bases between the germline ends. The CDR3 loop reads CASSEVAGVTEAFF. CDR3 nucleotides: TGTGCCAGCAGTGAAGTGGCGGGGGTGACTGAAGCTTTCTTT.

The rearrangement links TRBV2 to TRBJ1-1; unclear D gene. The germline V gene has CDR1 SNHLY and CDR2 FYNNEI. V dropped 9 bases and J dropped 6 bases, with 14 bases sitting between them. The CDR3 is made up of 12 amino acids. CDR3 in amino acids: CARDFGSAEAFF. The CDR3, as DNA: TGTGCCAGGGATTTTGGCAGCGCTGAAGCTTTCTTT.

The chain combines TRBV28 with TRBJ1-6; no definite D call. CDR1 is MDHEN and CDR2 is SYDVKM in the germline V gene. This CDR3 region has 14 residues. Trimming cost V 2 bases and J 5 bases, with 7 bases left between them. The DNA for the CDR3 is TGTGCCAGCAGTTTAAGAGAAAATAATTCACCCCTCCACTTT. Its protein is CASSLRENNSPLHF.

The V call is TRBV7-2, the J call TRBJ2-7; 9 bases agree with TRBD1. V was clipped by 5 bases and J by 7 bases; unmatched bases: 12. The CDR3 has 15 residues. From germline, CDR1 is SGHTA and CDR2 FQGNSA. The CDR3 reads CASSGRGQGMGEQYF. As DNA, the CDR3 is TGTGCCAGCAGCGGGCGGGGACAGGGTATGGGGGAGCAGTACTTC.

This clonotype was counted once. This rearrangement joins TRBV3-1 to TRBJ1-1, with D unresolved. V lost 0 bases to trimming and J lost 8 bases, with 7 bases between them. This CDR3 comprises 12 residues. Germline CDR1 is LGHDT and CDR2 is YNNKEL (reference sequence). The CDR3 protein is CASSQDTGEAFF. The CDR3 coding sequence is TGTGCCAGCAGCCAAGATACGGGGGAAGCTTTCTTT.

This CDR3 is CASRPTVGTGSSYEQYF. CDR3 nucleotides: TGCGCCAGCAGACCCACAGTTGGGACCGGGAGCTCCTACGAGCAGTACTTC. This rearrangement joins TRBV4-1 to TRBJ2-7; maybe TRBD2 (6 bases). Germline lookup yields CDR1 MGHRA and CDR2 YSYEKL. The CDR3 runs 17 residues. The V end was cut by 6 bases, the J end by 0 bases, with 21 bases between.

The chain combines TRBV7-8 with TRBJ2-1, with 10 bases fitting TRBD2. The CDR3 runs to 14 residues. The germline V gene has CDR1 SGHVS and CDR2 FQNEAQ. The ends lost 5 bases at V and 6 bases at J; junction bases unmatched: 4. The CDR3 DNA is TGTGCCAGCAGCCCAAGCGGGGGGGCCAATGAGCAGTTCTTC. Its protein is CASSPSGGANEQFF.

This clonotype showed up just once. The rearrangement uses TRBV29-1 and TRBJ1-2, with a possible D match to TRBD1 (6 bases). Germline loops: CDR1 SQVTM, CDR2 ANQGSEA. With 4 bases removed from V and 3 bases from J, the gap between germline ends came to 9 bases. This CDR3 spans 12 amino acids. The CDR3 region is CSVGEGDYGYTF. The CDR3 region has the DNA TGCAGCGTTGGTGAGGGGGACTATGGCTACACCTTC.